Presented here are 6 T cell receptor beta chains from one specimen sequenced in a study of CD8 T cells in ankylosing spondylitis. Study-wide points: A TCR beta motif of about 8 highly homologous variants seemed to mark ankylosing spondylitis blood.

These receptors are not linked to any known antigen. Using its own MiXCR run on the 5' RACE reads, TCRdb lists one record per CDR3 protein. The table has approximately 520,000 distinct CDR3 sequences, about 5.4% seen once; the top ten hold 3% to 4.5%. The sample was blood, either unsorted or a sorted T cell fraction (not recorded which). All receptors come from a male donor with ankylosing spondylitis.

This clonotype has more than one count but fewer than ten. The CDR3 loop is CSAFGKSGSRETQYF. The CDR3 DNA sequence: TGCAGTGCTTTTGGGAAGAGCGGGAGTAGAGAGACCCAGTACTTC. The V and J genes are TRBV20-1 and TRBJ2-5; TRBD2 aligns across 8 bases. After removal of 5 bases from V and 4 bases from J, the junction contained 12 bases not matched to a gene. This CDR3 has 15 amino acids. From germline, CDR1 is DFQATT and CDR2 SNEGSKA (reference sequence).

This clonotype was seen repeatedly, ten times or more. The rearrangement joins TRBV6-2 or TRBV6-3 to TRBJ1-5; D remains ambiguous. The V end was cut by 2 bases, the J end by 4 bases, with 9 bases between. From germline, CDR1 is MNHEY and CDR2 SVGEGT. The CDR3 contains 14 residues. CDR3 sequence reads: CASSYTRKNQPQHF. CDR3 nucleotide sequence: TGTGCCAGCAGTTACACCAGAAAAAATCAGCCCCAGCATTTT.

This clonotype was detected ten times or more. This chain connects TRBV4-3 to TRBJ2-5; TRBD2 aligns across 9 bases. Looked up from germline, CDR1 is LGHNA and CDR2 is YSLEER. Trimming took 2 bases from V and 4 from J; bases not matched to a gene: 11. This CDR3 is built from 17 residues. DNA for the CDR3: TGCGCCAGCAGCCAAAAGGGCGGGAGGGCCCTCGGAGAGACCCAGTACTTC. This codes for CASSQKGGRALGETQYF.

This clonotype showed up many times. The chain uses TRBV25-1 and TRBJ2-1; 10 bases match TRBD2. V lost 8 bases, J lost 8 bases, and 3 bases stayed unmatched. The CDR3 loop spans 12 amino acids. Germline CDR1 and CDR2: MGHDK and SYGVNS. CDR3 nucleotide sequence: TGTGCCAGCGGAGGACTAGCGGATGAGCAGTTCTTC. This encodes CASGGLADEQFF. The full variable domain, completed using reference TRBV25-1 and TRBJ2-1, is EADIYQTPRYLVIGTGKKITLECSQTMGHDKMYWYQQDPGMELHLIHYSYGVNSTEKGDLSSESTVSRIRTEHFPLTLESARPSHTSQYLCASGGLADEQFFGPGTRLTVL.

This clonotype was picked up many times. This chain uses TRBV28 with TRBJ1-2; D is uncertain. Deletions cut 2 bases from V and 0 bases from J, with 1 base between. The germline V gene has CDR1 MDHEN and CDR2 SYDVKM. The CDR3 loop spans 12 amino acids. The CDR3 here is CASSLTNYGYTF. CDR3 DNA sequence: TGTGCCAGCAGTTTAACTAACTATGGCTACACCTTC.

The sample holds many counts of this clonotype. The chain employs TRBV5-1 and TRBJ2-1; 14 positions agree with TRBD2. CDR1 and CDR2 (germline): SGHRS, YFSETQ. V lost 4 bases, J lost 5 bases, and 8 bases stayed unmatched. The CDR3 is 17 amino acids. CDR3 loop: CASSPPGLAGADNEQFF. The DNA of the CDR3 is TGCGCCAGCAGCCCTCCGGGACTAGCGGGGGCAGACAATGAGCAGTTCTTC.